This entry lists 2 T cell receptor beta chains sequenced from one sample in a study of cytomegalovirus exposure and HLA in healthy donors. PCR used 60 Vbeta primers and 13 Jbeta primers. Only in-frame clones appear in the TCRdb table, and some are missing; sequencing was by immunoSEQ multiplex PCR. This sample contains about 100,000 clones. The specimen was PBMCs. These receptor sequences come from a man aged 45-60 years in good health and CMV-seronegative.

V gene TRBV6-5 combines with J gene TRBJ2-7; 8 bases line up with TRBD1. J gave up 7 bases and V 2 bases, and 7 bases lay outside the gene matches. CDR3 length equals 14 residues. The germline V gene encodes CDR1 MNHEY and CDR2 SVGAGI. Here the CDR3 reads CASSYGQGAGEQYF. The CDR3 region has the DNA TGTGCCAGCAGTTACGGGCAGGGGGCGGGGGAGCAGTACTTC.

The chain combines TRBV18 with TRBJ2-6; D is unclear. This CDR3 has 15 residues. The ends were cut back, 3 bases at V and 3 bases at J, with 9 bases in the middle. Germline V gives CDR1 KGHSH, CDR2 LQKENI. The CDR3 here is CASSPVLGGANVLTF. The CDR3 coding sequence is TGTGCCAGCTCACCGGTACTCGGTGGGGCCAACGTCCTGACTTTC.